The 25 T cell receptor beta chains given below trace back to one sample, sequenced in a study of CXCR3-negative and CXCR3-positive naive CD8 T cells. Regarding the study as a whole: Researchers report that CXCR3-positive naive cells carry more hydrophobic TRB CDR3s than CXCR3-negative naive cells.

Antigen specificity for these receptors is unknown. With UMI labels, 5' RACE was used to prepare the TRB cDNA libraries. TCRdb reprocessed the 5' RACE reads; each CDR3 protein has one entry and no DNA is given. This listing includes 150,000 to 170,000 distinct CDR3 sequences. Material: naive CXCR3+ CD8+ T cells from blood. Subset specified: CD45RO-CCR7+CD27+CD95- naive CD8+ T cells expressing CXCR3 (TNR3+). The origin of the receptors is a human donor in good health. Some clones in this sample may be carry-over from other donors' samples.

This chain connects TRBV23-1 to TRBJ2-1; no DNA is available, so the TRBD1 call from TCRdb remains unchecked. TRBV23-1 carries the ORF label, with uncertain function. This CDR3 has 23 residues. The CDR3 reads CASSHFHPRDREGGGLRGTEQFF.

The chain joins TRBV28 to TRBJ2-3; TCRdb lists TRBD2, though no DNA is available to test this call. CDR1 and CDR2 from the germline V gene are MDHEN and SYDVKM. The CDR3 length is 15 residues. The CDR3: CASSLLREGTDTQYF.

This chain connects TRBV4-1 to TRBJ2-7; TCRdb proposes TRBD2, but this gene call is untestable without DNA. This CDR3 has 16 amino acids. Germline CDR1 MGHRA, CDR2 YSYEKL. The CDR3 reads CASSQEGTALHSEQYF.

J is TRBJ2-1 and V is TRBV10-3. The CDR3 runs to 16 residues. Germline V lookup: CDR1 ENHRY, CDR2 SYGVKD. Here the CDR3 reads CAISGYGVSSYNEQFF.

This chain links TRBV23-1 with TRBJ2-7; without DNA, the TCRdb call of TRBD1 cannot be checked. TRBV23-1 is given ORF status, its function remaining uncertain. The CDR3 has 14 residues. The CDR3 here is CASSPDGGEYEQYF.

This sequence joins TRBV5-1 and TRBJ2-3; TCRdb calls TRBD1, which cannot be checked without DNA. The CDR3 has 13 amino acids. Germline V gene data show CDR1 as SGHRS and CDR2 as YFSETQ. The CDR3 loop reads CASTPGRTDTQYF.

The chain uses TRBV6-5 and TRBJ2-5; lacking DNA, the TRBD1 call made by TCRdb goes unchecked. Germline CDR1 MNHEY, CDR2 SVGAGI. The CDR3 is 17 residues long. The CDR3 is CASSYGWTGTPGETQYF.

The J gene is TRBJ1-5, the V gene TRBV7-2. This CDR3 has 15 amino acids. Germline CDR1 and CDR2: SGHTA and FQGNSA. The CDR3 region is CASSLGQGLNQPQHF. The full variable domain, its missing parts supplied by reference TRBV7-2 and TRBJ1-5, is GAGVSQSPSNKVTEKGKDVELRCDPISGHTALYWYRQSLGQGLEFLIYFQGNSAPDKSGLPSDRFSAERTGGSVSTLTIQRTQQEDSAVYLCASSLGQGLNQPQHFGDGTRLSIL.

This sequence joins TRBV29-1 and TRBJ2-7; TCRdb selects TRBD1, and the lack of DNA leaves this call unchecked. Germline V CDR1 and CDR2: SQVTM, ANQGSEA. This CDR3 has 13 amino acids. CDR3 loop: CSAGDVGSYEQYF.

The gene calls are TRBV12-3 or TRBV12-4 and TRBJ2-1; TCRdb outputs TRBD2, but without DNA this stays unchecked. The CDR3 is 14 residues long. The CDR3 reads CASSPGTSDNEQFF.

The V gene is TRBV7-9, the J gene TRBJ2-7; TCRdb gives TRBD1 as the D gene, but with no DNA this cannot be confirmed. Germline-derived CDR1 and CDR2 are SEHNR and FQNEAQ (reference sequence). The CDR3 length is 13 residues. The CDR3 spells CASSTGTVGEQYF. The full variable domain, its missing parts supplied by reference TRBV7-9 and TRBJ2-7, is DTGVSQNPRHKITKRGQNVTFRCDPISEHNRLYWYRQTLGQGPEFLTYFQNEAQLEKSRLLSDRFSAERPKGSFSTLEIQRTEQGDSAMYLCASSTGTVGEQYFGPGTRLTVT.

The gene calls are TRBV12-3 or TRBV12-4 and TRBJ2-1; as DNA is missing, the TRBD2 call by TCRdb cannot be tested. The CDR3 totals 14 residues. The CDR3 sequence is CASSPSILYNEQFF.

The rearrangement joins TRBV28 to TRBJ1-5; TCRdb's D gene call, TRBD1, goes unchecked for lack of DNA. The CDR3 loop spans 17 amino acids. Germline V CDR1 and CDR2: MDHEN, SYDVKM. The CDR3 loop is CASRHLAGDRANQPQHF.

The chain is built from TRBV29-1 and TRBJ2-7; TCRdb returns TRBD1, unconfirmable since there is no DNA. The CDR3 totals 13 residues. Germline V gene data show CDR1 as SQVTM and CDR2 as ANQGSEA. The chain's CDR3 is CSVERAGGPEQYF.

This chain connects TRBV5-5 to TRBJ1-1; TCRdb proposes TRBD1, but this gene call is untestable without DNA. This CDR3 has 17 residues. Germline values: CDR1 SGHKS, CDR2 YYEKEE (reference sequence). The CDR3 loop reads CASSLFGGRGLHTEAFF.

The chain employs TRBV25-1 and TRBJ2-2; checking the TCRdb D call of TRBD1 is not possible without DNA. There are 14 residues in the CDR3. CDR1 MGHDK and CDR2 SYGVNS come from the germline V gene. The CDR3 loop is CASSPPSGAGELFF. Using reference TRBV25-1 and TRBJ2-2 for the parts outside the CDR3, the full variable domain is EADIYQTPRYLVIGTGKKITLECSQTMGHDKMYWYQQDPGMELHLIHYSYGVNSTEKGDLSSESTVSRIRTEHFPLTLESARPSHTSQYLCASSPPSGAGELFFGEGSRLTVL.

The genes are TRBV20-1 and TRBJ2-1; the TCRdb call, TRBD2, lacks DNA for checking. Germline V gives CDR1 DFQATT, CDR2 SNEGSKA (reference sequence). The CDR3 consists of 16 residues. This CDR3 reads CSARPLRRISYNEQFF.

The chain couples TRBV5-1 to TRBJ1-1; checking the TCRdb D call of TRBD1 is not possible without DNA. The CDR3 is made up of 16 amino acids. Per the germline V gene, CDR1 is SGHRS and CDR2 is YFSETQ. Here the CDR3 reads CASSSPGQPLNTEAFF.

J is TRBJ1-1 and V is TRBV30. CDR3 size: 13 residues. CDR1 is GTSNPN and CDR2 is SVGIG in the germline V gene (reference sequence). CDR3: CAWSLHENTEAFF.

J is TRBJ1-1 and V is TRBV12-3 or TRBV12-4. This CDR3 region has 14 residues. The CDR3 sequence: CASTLGGGGTEAFF.

The chain links TRBV28 to TRBJ2-3; TCRdb reports TRBD1, a call that lacks DNA to check it against. Germline-derived CDR1 and CDR2 are MDHEN and SYDVKM. CDR3 size: 15 residues. The CDR3: CASRNRGLNTDTQYF.

The gene calls are TRBV5-6 and TRBJ1-1; TCRdb returns TRBD1, unconfirmable since there is no DNA. The CDR3 runs to 14 residues. Germline loops: CDR1 SGHDT, CDR2 YYEEEE. CDR3 residues: CASSWGQMNTEAFF.

V and J are TRBV20-1 and TRBJ2-7; TCRdb indicates TRBD1, and absent DNA this call remains unverified. CDR3 length: 13 amino acids. CDR1 is DFQATT and CDR2 is SNEGSKA in the germline V gene (reference sequence). CDR3: CSATGLSSYEQYF.

The chain employs TRBV3-2 and TRBJ2-7; the TCRdb call, TRBD1, lacks DNA for checking. TRBV3-2 is a pseudogene locus. The length of the CDR3 is 15 residues. The CDR3 loop is CASSQVMGQFYEQYF.

The J gene is TRBJ1-2, the V gene TRBV29-1; checking the TCRdb D call of TRBD1 is not possible without DNA. The CDR3 extends over 13 amino acids. CDR1 and CDR2 (germline): SQVTM, ANQGSEA. This chain's CDR3 is CSVPDRGGLGYTF.